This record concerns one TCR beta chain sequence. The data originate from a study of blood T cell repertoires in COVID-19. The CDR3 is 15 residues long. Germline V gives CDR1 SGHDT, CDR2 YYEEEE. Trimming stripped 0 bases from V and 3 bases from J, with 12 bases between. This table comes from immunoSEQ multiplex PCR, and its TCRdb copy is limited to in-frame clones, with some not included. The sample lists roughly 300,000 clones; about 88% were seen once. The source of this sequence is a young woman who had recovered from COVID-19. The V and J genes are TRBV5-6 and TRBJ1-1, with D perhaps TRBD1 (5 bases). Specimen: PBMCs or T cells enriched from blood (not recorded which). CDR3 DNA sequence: TGTGCCAGCAGCTTGGAGGCAGGGTCGTACACTGAAGCTTTCTTT. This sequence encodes CASSLEAGSYTEAFF.